A selection of T cell receptor beta chains follows, all from one sample in a study of identical twins. TCRdb re-called the 5' RACE reads through MiXCR, storing one row per CDR3 protein. The sample holds around 1.7 million distinct CDR3 sequences, around 29% seen once. Sequenced sample: cord blood. These receptors were taken from a newborn girl in good health. Both conserved end residues are part of each CDR3. Each record gives: CDR3 DNA, CDR3 protein, clone size, J gene, V gene, D gene. A D gene is named only where the DNA matches it firmly. The size field is filled for only some rows; it gives once, few, many or a size class.

CDR3nt: TGTGCCACCAGCAGAGATGGGACGCCAACTGGAGAGACCCAGTACTTC; CDR3aa: CATSRDGTPTGETQYF; abundance: few; j_gene: TRBJ2-5; v_gene: TRBV15; d_gene: -
CDR3nt: TGTGCCAGCAGCCGGGACAGGGGACTGTACCAAGAGACCCAGTACTTC; CDR3aa: CASSRDRGLYQETQYF; abundance: few; j_gene: TRBJ2-5; v_gene: TRBV14; d_gene: TRBD1
CDR3nt: TGTGCCAGCAGTTTCGATCACGAGGACGGTTACACAGATACGCAGTATTTT; CDR3aa: CASSFDHEDGYTDTQYF; abundance: -; j_gene: TRBJ2-3; v_gene: TRBV28; d_gene: -
CDR3nt: TGTGCCTGGAGTCGTCCAGGGAGCTCCTATAATTCACCCCTCCACTTT; CDR3aa: CAWSRPGSSYNSPLHF; abundance: -; j_gene: TRBJ1-6; v_gene: TRBV30; d_gene: -
CDR3nt: TGTGCCAGCAGCGGGAGGGCCACAGATACGCAGTATTTT; CDR3aa: CASSGRATDTQYF; abundance: many; j_gene: TRBJ2-3; v_gene: TRBV28; d_gene: TRBD2
CDR3nt: TGCGCCAGCAGCCAACCGGGACAGGGCCATAACTATGGCTACACCTTC; CDR3aa: CASSQPGQGHNYGYTF; abundance: -; j_gene: TRBJ1-2; v_gene: TRBV5-1; d_gene: TRBD1
CDR3nt: TGCACCACTGGGACTCCGGGCCATGAGCAGTTCTTC; CDR3aa: CTTGTPGHEQFF; abundance: few; j_gene: TRBJ2-1; v_gene: TRBV29-1; d_gene: -
CDR3nt: TGTGCCAGCAGTGCCTACGGGACACTTAACTATGGCTACACCTTC; CDR3aa: CASSAYGTLNYGYTF; abundance: -; j_gene: TRBJ1-2; v_gene: TRBV6-1; d_gene: -
CDR3nt: TGTGCCAGCAGCGTAGCTACAGGGGACAGGGGGCACTCCTACGAGCAGTACTTC; CDR3aa: CASSVATGDRGHSYEQYF; abundance: once; j_gene: TRBJ2-7; v_gene: TRBV9; d_gene: TRBD1
CDR3nt: TGTGCCGGCAGACCTAATAAACCCCCTTACGAGCAGTACTTC; CDR3aa: CAGRPNKPPYEQYF; abundance: once; j_gene: TRBJ2-7; v_gene: TRBV25-1; d_gene: -
CDR3nt: TGTGCCAGCAGCTTAGTTCTAGCGGGAGTTTCCTCCTACAATGAGCAGTACTTC; CDR3aa: CASSLVLAGVSSYNEQYF; abundance: -; j_gene: TRBJ2-7; v_gene: TRBV7-8; d_gene: TRBD2
CDR3nt: TGTGCCAGCAGTGCGGGCGCCTACAATGAGCAGTTCTTC; CDR3aa: CASSAGAYNEQFF; abundance: many; j_gene: TRBJ2-1; v_gene: TRBV5-1; d_gene: -
CDR3nt: TGTGCCACCGCGAGCAGGGTTACAGATAATTCACCCCTCCACTTT; CDR3aa: CATASRVTDNSPLHF; abundance: few; j_gene: TRBJ1-6; v_gene: TRBV10-3; d_gene: -
CDR3nt: TGTGCCAGCAGCGTAGGCCTGGGGCCCACAGATACGCAGTATTTT; CDR3aa: CASSVGLGPTDTQYF; abundance: -; j_gene: TRBJ2-3; v_gene: TRBV9; d_gene: -
CDR3nt: TGCGCCAGCAGCTTGGACCGCGGGACAGACATTGAAAAACTGTTTTTT; CDR3aa: CASSLDRGTDIEKLFF; abundance: -; j_gene: TRBJ1-4; v_gene: TRBV5-1; d_gene: TRBD1
CDR3nt: TGCAGTGCTAGGGGACAGGCGAATAATTCACCCCTCCACTTT; CDR3aa: CSARGQANNSPLHF; abundance: -; j_gene: TRBJ1-6; v_gene: TRBV20-1; d_gene: TRBD1
CDR3nt: TGCAGCGTAGCCCTCCGACAGGGGGCAGATACGCAGTATTTT; CDR3aa: CSVALRQGADTQYF; abundance: -; j_gene: TRBJ2-3; v_gene: TRBV29-1; d_gene: TRBD1
CDR3nt: TGCAGTGCCGACGGGACTAGCAAGGGCAATGAGCAGTTCTTC; CDR3aa: CSADGTSKGNEQFF; abundance: -; j_gene: TRBJ2-1; v_gene: TRBV20-1; d_gene: TRBD2
CDR3nt: TGCAGCGTAGCAGAGGGTACCACAGATACGCAGTATTTT; CDR3aa: CSVAEGTTDTQYF; abundance: many; j_gene: TRBJ2-3; v_gene: TRBV29-1; d_gene: -
CDR3nt: TGTGCCAGCAGTGCGGACCCTAATGAAAAACTGTTTTTT; CDR3aa: CASSADPNEKLFF; abundance: few; j_gene: TRBJ1-4; v_gene: TRBV5-1; d_gene: -
CDR3nt: TGTGCCAGCAGGACTAGGGGACTAGCGGGAATCACCGGGGAGCTGTTTTTT; CDR3aa: CASRTRGLAGITGELFF; abundance: -; j_gene: TRBJ2-2; v_gene: TRBV5-6; d_gene: TRBD2
CDR3nt: TGTGCCAGCAGTTTCGCCTCCGACAGTTACAATGAGCAGTTCTTC; CDR3aa: CASSFASDSYNEQFF; abundance: few; j_gene: TRBJ2-1; v_gene: TRBV12-3/TRBV12-4; d_gene: -
CDR3nt: TGTGCCAGCAGTGAAGGGCCTCCGGGACTAGCCGCTTACGAGCAGTACTTC; CDR3aa: CASSEGPPGLAAYEQYF; abundance: few; j_gene: TRBJ2-7; v_gene: TRBV2; d_gene: TRBD2
CDR3nt: TGTGCCAGCAGTGGACTAGCGATTGAGCAGTTCTTC; CDR3aa: CASSGLAIEQFF; abundance: many; j_gene: TRBJ2-1; v_gene: TRBV6-1; d_gene: TRBD2
CDR3nt: TGTGCCAGCAGCGTAGGCCTCCACAATCAGCCCCAGCATTTT; CDR3aa: CASSVGLHNQPQHF; abundance: -; j_gene: TRBJ1-5; v_gene: TRBV9; d_gene: -
CDR3nt: TGTGCCACCAGTGACGCGGCTGGGACTTACAATGAGCAGTTCTTC; CDR3aa: CATSDAAGTYNEQFF; abundance: -; j_gene: TRBJ2-1; v_gene: TRBV24-1; d_gene: -
CDR3nt: TGCAGCGCCGCCGGGGCTAGGAGGACAGATACGCAGTATTTT; CDR3aa: CSAAGARRTDTQYF; abundance: -; j_gene: TRBJ2-3; v_gene: TRBV29-1; d_gene: -
CDR3nt: TGCGCCAGCAGCCAAGGGGACCTAGCTAACTATGGCTACACCTTC; CDR3aa: CASSQGDLANYGYTF; abundance: -; j_gene: TRBJ1-2; v_gene: TRBV4-1; d_gene: -
CDR3nt: TGTGCCAGCAGTTTAGACCTACAGGGGAACTATGGCTACACCTTC; CDR3aa: CASSLDLQGNYGYTF; abundance: few; j_gene: TRBJ1-2; v_gene: TRBV27; d_gene: TRBD1
CDR3nt: TGCGCCAGCAGCTTGGATGTGGGGGGGATATACAATGAGCAGTTCTTC; CDR3aa: CASSLDVGGIYNEQFF; abundance: -; j_gene: TRBJ2-1; v_gene: TRBV5-1; d_gene: TRBD2
CDR3nt: TGTGCCAGCAGCCTTCGGGACCTGGGCGAAAAACTGTTTTTT; CDR3aa: CASSLRDLGEKLFF; abundance: many; j_gene: TRBJ1-4; v_gene: TRBV3-1; d_gene: -
CDR3nt: TGTGCCAGCAGTTCGGGACAGGGGCCCCTTGACCAGTACTTC; CDR3aa: CASSSGQGPLDQYF; abundance: -; j_gene: TRBJ2-5; v_gene: TRBV28; d_gene: TRBD1
CDR3nt: TGCGCCAGCAGCCAAGGTCCGGACTATCGGTACGATGAGCAGTTCTTC; CDR3aa: CASSQGPDYRYDEQFF; abundance: few; j_gene: TRBJ2-1; v_gene: TRBV4-1; d_gene: -
CDR3nt: TGCAGTGCTAGAGCCTCGCCAGGGCGATACGAGCAGTACTTC; CDR3aa: CSARASPGRYEQYF; abundance: few; j_gene: TRBJ2-7; v_gene: TRBV20-1; d_gene: -
CDR3nt: TGTGCCAGCAGCCCCCCAGGGGAAGGGACTGAAGCTTTCTTT; CDR3aa: CASSPPGEGTEAFF; abundance: -; j_gene: TRBJ1-1; v_gene: TRBV6-2/TRBV6-3; d_gene: -
CDR3nt: TGTGCCAGTAGTATGGGCAGGGGGAAGGGCTACACCTTC; CDR3aa: CASSMGRGKGYTF; abundance: -; j_gene: TRBJ1-2; v_gene: TRBV19; d_gene: TRBD1
CDR3nt: TGCAGTGCTAGGGACGTACTTACCTACGAGCAGTACTTC; CDR3aa: CSARDVLTYEQYF; abundance: -; j_gene: TRBJ2-7; v_gene: TRBV20-1; d_gene: -
CDR3nt: TGTGCCAGCAGCCAAGCCCCCGGGACTAGTGTTTTCGATGAGCAGTTCTTC; CDR3aa: CASSQAPGTSVFDEQFF; abundance: -; j_gene: TRBJ2-1; v_gene: TRBV3-1; d_gene: TRBD2
CDR3nt: TGTGCCAGCAGCTTTGGGGAGAAGAGGAGAAATGAGCAGTTCTTC; CDR3aa: CASSFGEKRRNEQFF; abundance: -; j_gene: TRBJ2-1; v_gene: TRBV7-9; d_gene: -
CDR3nt: TGTGCCAGCAGCAAAGAAGGACTAGCGGCTGAGCAGTACTTC; CDR3aa: CASSKEGLAAEQYF; abundance: few; j_gene: TRBJ2-7; v_gene: TRBV21-1; d_gene: -
CDR3nt: TGTGCCAGCAGTTACCGTTGGGGCTTACCCCTCCACTTT; CDR3aa: CASSYRWGLPLHF; abundance: -; j_gene: TRBJ1-6; v_gene: TRBV6-5; d_gene: -
CDR3nt: TGTGCCAGCAGCCTGGACAGGACTGGGGCCAACGTCCTGACTTTC; CDR3aa: CASSLDRTGANVLTF; abundance: -; j_gene: TRBJ2-6; v_gene: TRBV3-1; d_gene: TRBD1
CDR3nt: TGTGCCAGCTCACCACAGGGGGCTTACACTGAAGCTTTCTTT; CDR3aa: CASSPQGAYTEAFF; abundance: few; j_gene: TRBJ1-1; v_gene: TRBV18; d_gene: TRBD1
CDR3nt: TGCAGTGCTAGGGATACGACCAGGGAGACCCAGTACTTC; CDR3aa: CSARDTTRETQYF; abundance: few; j_gene: TRBJ2-5; v_gene: TRBV20-1; d_gene: -
CDR3nt: TGTGCCAGCAGCCAAGAGCCGCAGGCAGATACGCTGTATTTT; CDR3aa: CASSQEPQADTLYF; abundance: -; j_gene: TRBJ2-3; v_gene: TRBV4-2; d_gene: -
CDR3nt: TGCAGTGCTAGAGTCGGGGGGGGCTCCTACAATGAGCAGTTCTTC; CDR3aa: CSARVGGGSYNEQFF; abundance: many; j_gene: TRBJ2-1; v_gene: TRBV20-1; d_gene: TRBD2
CDR3nt: TGTGCCAGCAGTTACACTCGGGCAGTGGGCACAGATACGCAGTATTTT; CDR3aa: CASSYTRAVGTDTQYF; abundance: many; j_gene: TRBJ2-3; v_gene: TRBV6-5; d_gene: -
CDR3nt: TGTGCCAGCAGAAAGGCTAGCGGGGAAAGCTCCTACAATGAGCAGTTCTTC; CDR3aa: CASRKASGESSYNEQFF; abundance: -; j_gene: TRBJ2-1; v_gene: TRBV4-2; d_gene: TRBD2
CDR3nt: TGTGCCAGCAGTGACTATGACAGGCAAGAGACCCAGTTCTTC; CDR3aa: CASSDYDRQETQFF; abundance: -; j_gene: TRBJ2-1; v_gene: TRBV6-5; d_gene: -
CDR3nt: TGCAGTGCCCTAATTACGTACTACGAGCAGTACTTC; CDR3aa: CSALITYYEQYF; abundance: few; j_gene: TRBJ2-7; v_gene: TRBV20-1; d_gene: -